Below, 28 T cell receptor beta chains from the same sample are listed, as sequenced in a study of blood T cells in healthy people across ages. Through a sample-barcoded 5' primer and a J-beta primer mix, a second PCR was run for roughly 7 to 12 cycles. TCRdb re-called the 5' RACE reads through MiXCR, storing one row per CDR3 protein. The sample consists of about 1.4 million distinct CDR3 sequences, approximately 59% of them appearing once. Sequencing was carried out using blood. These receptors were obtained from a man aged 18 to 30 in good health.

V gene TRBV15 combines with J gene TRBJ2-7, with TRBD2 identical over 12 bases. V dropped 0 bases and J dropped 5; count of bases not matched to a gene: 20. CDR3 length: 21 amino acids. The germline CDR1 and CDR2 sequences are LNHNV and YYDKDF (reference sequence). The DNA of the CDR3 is TGTGCCACCAGCAGAGAGAGGTTGGGACTAGCGGGTCAATCGAGCCTGAACGAGCAGTACTTC. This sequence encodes CATSRERLGLAGQSSLNEQYF. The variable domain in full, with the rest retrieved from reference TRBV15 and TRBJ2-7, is DAMVIQNPRYQVTQFGKPVTLSCSQTLNHNVMYWYQQKSSQAPKLLFHYYDKDFNNEADTPDNFQSRRPNTSFCFLDIRSPGLGDTAMYLCATSRERLGLAGQSSLNEQYFGPGTRLTVT.

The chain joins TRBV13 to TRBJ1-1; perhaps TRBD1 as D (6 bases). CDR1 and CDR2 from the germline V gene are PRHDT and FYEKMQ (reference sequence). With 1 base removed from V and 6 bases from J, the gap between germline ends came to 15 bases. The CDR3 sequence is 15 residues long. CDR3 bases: TGTGCCAGCAGCTTAGTTCGGGGGGCCAAAGCTGAAGCTTTCTTT. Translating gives CASSLVRGAKAEAFF.

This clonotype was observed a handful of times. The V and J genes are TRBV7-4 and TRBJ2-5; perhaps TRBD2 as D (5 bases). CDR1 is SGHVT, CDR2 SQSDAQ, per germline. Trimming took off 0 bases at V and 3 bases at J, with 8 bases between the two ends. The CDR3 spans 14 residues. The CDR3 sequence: CASSLAHGEETQYF. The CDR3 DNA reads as TGTGCCAGCAGCTTAGCGCACGGGGAAGAGACCCAGTACTTC.

The CDR3 coding sequence is TGCAGTGCTAGAGTACAGGTGACTTCACCCCTCCACTTT. Its protein is CSARVQVTSPLHF. The chain uses TRBV20-1 and TRBJ1-6, with D possibly matching TRBD1 (5 bases). Germline V gene data show CDR1 as DFQATT and CDR2 as SNEGSKA (reference sequence). CDR3 length: 13 residues. V lost 1 base and J lost 9, with 10 bases in between.

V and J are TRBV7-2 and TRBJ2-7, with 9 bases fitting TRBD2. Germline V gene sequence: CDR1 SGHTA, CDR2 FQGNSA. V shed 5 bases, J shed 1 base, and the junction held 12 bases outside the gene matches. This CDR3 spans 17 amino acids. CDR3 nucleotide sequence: TGTGCCAGCAGCGGCGCCGAGCGGGGGGTCCGTTCCTACGAGCAGTACTTC. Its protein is CASSGAERGVRSYEQYF.

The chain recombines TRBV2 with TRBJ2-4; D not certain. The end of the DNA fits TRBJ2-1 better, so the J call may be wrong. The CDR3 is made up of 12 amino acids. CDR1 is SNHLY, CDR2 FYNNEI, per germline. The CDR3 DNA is TGTGCCAGCAGTGATATCCGTGGAGAGCAGTTCTTC. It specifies CASSDIRGEQFF.

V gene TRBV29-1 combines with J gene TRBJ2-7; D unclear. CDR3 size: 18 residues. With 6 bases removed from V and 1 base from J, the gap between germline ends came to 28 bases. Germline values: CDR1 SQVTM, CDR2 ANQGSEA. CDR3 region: CSVLVEFLDNSLSYEQYF. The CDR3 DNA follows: TGCAGCGTCCTCGTTGAATTTCTTGACAATTCCCTTTCCTACGAGCAGTACTTC.

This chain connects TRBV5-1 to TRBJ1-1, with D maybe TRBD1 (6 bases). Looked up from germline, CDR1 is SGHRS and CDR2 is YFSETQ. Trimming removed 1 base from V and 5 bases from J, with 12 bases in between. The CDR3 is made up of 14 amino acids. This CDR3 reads CASSLLGGETEAFF. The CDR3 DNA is TGCGCCAGCAGCTTGTTAGGGGGAGAGACTGAAGCTTTCTTT.

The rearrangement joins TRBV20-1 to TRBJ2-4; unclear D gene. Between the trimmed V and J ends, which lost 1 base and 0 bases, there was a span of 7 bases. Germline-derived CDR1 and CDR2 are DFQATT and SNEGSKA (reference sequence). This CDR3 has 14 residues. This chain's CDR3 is CSARGLLAKNIQYF. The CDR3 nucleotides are TGCAGTGCTAGAGGACTCCTAGCCAAAAACATTCAGTACTTC.

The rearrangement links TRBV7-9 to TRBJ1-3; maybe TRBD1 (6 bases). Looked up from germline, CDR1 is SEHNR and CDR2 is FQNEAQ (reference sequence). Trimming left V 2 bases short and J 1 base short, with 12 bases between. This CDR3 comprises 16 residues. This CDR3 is CASSLLRGRSGNTIYF. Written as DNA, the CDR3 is TGTGCCAGCAGCTTACTCCGGGGGCGATCTGGAAACACCATATATTTT.

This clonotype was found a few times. The chain's CDR3 is CAWSVDTYEQYF. The CDR3 coding sequence is TGTGCCTGGAGTGTAGATACCTACGAGCAGTACTTC. The V and J genes are TRBV30 and TRBJ2-7, with no clear D. V lost 0 bases and J lost 2, with 5 bases in between. Germline V lookup: CDR1 GTSNPN, CDR2 SVGIG (reference sequence). This CDR3 has 12 amino acids.

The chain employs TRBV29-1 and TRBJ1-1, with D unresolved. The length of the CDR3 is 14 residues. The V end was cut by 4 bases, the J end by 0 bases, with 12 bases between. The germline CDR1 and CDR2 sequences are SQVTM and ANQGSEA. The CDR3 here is CSVVVRDMNTEAFF. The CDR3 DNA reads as TGCAGCGTTGTCGTGCGGGATATGAACACTGAAGCTTTCTTT.

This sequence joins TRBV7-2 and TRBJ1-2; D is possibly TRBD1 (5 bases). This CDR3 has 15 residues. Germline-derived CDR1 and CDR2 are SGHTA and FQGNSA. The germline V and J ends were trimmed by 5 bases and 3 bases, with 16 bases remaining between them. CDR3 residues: CASSTGPNFDYGYTF. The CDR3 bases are TGTGCCAGCAGCACGGGACCGAACTTCGACTATGGCTACACCTTC.

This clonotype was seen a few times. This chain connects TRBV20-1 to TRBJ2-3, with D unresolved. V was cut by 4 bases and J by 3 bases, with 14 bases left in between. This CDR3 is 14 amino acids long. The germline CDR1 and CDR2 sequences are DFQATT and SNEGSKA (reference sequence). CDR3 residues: CSAKPPEGTDTQYF. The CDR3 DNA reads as TGCAGTGCTAAGCCCCCAGAAGGGACAGATACGCAGTATTTT.

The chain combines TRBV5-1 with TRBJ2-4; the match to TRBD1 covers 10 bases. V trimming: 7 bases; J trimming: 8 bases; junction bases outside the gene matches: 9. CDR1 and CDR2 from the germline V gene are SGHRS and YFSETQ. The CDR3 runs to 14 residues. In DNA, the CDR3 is TGCGCCAGCTCCCCTCGGACAGGGGGGGACATTCAGTACTTC. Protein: CASSPRTGGDIQYF.

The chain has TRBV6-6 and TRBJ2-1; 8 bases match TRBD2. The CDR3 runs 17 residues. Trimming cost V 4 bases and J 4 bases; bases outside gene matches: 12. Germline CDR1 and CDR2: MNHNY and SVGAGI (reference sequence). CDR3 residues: CASSSPGGEAVYNEQFF. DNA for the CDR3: TGTGCCAGCAGTTCGCCGGGGGGGGAGGCGGTATACAATGAGCAGTTCTTC.

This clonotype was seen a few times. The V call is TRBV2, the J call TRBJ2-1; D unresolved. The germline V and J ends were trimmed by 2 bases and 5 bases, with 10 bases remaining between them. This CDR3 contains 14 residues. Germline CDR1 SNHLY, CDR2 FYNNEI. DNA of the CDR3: TGTGCCAGCAGTGAACACAGCTTAAACAATGAGCAGTTCTTC. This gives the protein CASSEHSLNNEQFF.

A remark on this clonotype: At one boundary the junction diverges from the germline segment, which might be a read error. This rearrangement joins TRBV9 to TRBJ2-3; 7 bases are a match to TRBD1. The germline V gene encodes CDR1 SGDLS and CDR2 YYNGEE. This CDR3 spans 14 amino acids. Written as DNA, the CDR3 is TGTGCCAACAGCGAGGGGGCAGTCTCAGATACGCAGTATTTT. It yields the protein CANSEGAVSDTQYF. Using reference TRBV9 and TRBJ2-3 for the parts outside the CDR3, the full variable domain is DSGVTQTPKHLITATGQRVTLRCSPRSGDLSVYWYQQSLDQGLQFLIQYYNGEERAKGNILERFSAQQFPDLHSELNLSSLELGDSALYFCANSEGAVSDTQYFGPGTRLTVL.

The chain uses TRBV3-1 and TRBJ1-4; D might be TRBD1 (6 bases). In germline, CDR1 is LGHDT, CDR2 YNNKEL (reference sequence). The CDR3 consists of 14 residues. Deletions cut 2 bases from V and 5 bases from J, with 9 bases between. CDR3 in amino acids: CASSQSGENEKLFF. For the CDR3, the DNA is TGTGCCAGCAGCCAATCAGGGGAAAATGAAAAACTGTTTTTT.

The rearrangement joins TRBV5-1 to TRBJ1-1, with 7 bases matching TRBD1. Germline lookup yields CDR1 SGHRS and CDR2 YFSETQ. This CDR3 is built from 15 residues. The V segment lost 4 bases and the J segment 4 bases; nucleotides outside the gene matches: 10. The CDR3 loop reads CASSTTQGPSTEAFF. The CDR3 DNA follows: TGCGCCAGCAGCACCACACAGGGGCCTAGCACTGAAGCTTTCTTT.

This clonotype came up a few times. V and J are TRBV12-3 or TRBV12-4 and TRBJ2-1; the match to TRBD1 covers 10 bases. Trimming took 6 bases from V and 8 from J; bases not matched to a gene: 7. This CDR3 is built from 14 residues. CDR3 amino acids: CASSLTTGGDEQFF. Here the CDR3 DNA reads TGTGCCAGCAGCCTTACGACAGGGGGCGATGAGCAGTTCTTC.

The CDR3 region is CASNPSGRRYEQYF. CDR3 nucleotide sequence: TGTGCCAGCAACCCTAGCGGGAGAAGGTACGAGCAGTACTTC. The chain links TRBV3-1 to TRBJ2-7, with 10 nucleotides matching TRBD2. CDR3 length: 14 residues. Germline values: CDR1 LGHDT, CDR2 YNNKEL (reference sequence). The V segment lost 7 bases and the J segment 4 bases; nucleotides outside the gene matches: 7.

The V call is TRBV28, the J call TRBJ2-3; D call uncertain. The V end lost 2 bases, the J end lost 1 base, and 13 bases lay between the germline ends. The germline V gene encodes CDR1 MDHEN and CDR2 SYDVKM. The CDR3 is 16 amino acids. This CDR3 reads CASSLPRMRGTDTQYF. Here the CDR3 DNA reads TGTGCCAGCAGTTTACCCCGGATGCGCGGCACAGATACGCAGTATTTT.

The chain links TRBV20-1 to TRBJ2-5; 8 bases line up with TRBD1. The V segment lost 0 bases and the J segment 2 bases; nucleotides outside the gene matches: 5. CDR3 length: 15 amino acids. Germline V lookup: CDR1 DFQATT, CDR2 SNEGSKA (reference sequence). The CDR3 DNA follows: TGCAGTGCTAGAGATACTGACAGGGGACAAGAGACCCAGTACTTC. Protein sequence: CSARDTDRGQETQYF.

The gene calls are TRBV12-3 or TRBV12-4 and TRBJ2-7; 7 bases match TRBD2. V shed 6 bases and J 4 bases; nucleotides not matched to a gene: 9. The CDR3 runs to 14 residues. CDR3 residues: CASRGVGGGYEQYF. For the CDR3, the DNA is TGTGCCAGCAGGGGGGTTGGCGGGGGATACGAGCAGTACTTC.

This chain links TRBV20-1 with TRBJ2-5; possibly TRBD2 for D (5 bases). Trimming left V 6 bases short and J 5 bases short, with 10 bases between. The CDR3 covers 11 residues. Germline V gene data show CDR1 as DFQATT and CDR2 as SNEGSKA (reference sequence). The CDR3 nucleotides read TGCAGTGCGCTAGCTCGGGAGACCCAGTACTTC. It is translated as CSALARETQYF.

CDR3 in DNA: TGTGCCAGCAGCTTAGAGAAGTCGAGCACTGAAGCTTTCTTT. Its protein is CASSLEKSSTEAFF. V and J are TRBV11-2 and TRBJ1-1; D gene ambiguous. V was trimmed by 0 bases and J by 4 bases, leaving 9 bases between them. The germline V gene encodes CDR1 SGHAT and CDR2 FQNNGV. CDR3 length: 14 amino acids.

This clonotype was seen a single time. The CDR3 DNA sequence: TGCAGTGTAGCGGCCTCCTACAATGAGCAGTTCTTC. Its protein product is CSVAASYNEQFF. The chain employs TRBV20-1 and TRBJ2-1, with TRBD2 as a possible D gene (6 bases). Between the trimmed V and J ends, which lost 7 bases and 0 bases, there was a span of 7 bases. The length of the CDR3 is 12 residues. The germline V gene has CDR1 DFQATT and CDR2 SNEGSKA (reference sequence).